A selection of T cell receptor beta chains follows, all from one sample in a study of blood T cells in healthy people across ages. Each CDR3 protein is one row after TCRdb ran MiXCR on the 5' RACE reads. The table records some 1.5 million distinct CDR3 sequences, roughly 27% of them present only once. The specimen sequenced was blood. The receptors originated from a woman between 25 and 40 years old in good health. CDR3s include the opening cysteine and the closing phenylalanine or tryptophan. Fields, in order: J gene, V gene, CDR3 protein.

TRBJ2-2,TRBV5-1,CASSNSTGGPGELFF
TRBJ2-4,TRBV7-2,CASSLRTGENIQYF
TRBJ1-2,TRBV4-3,CASSQSGTGTGIGRGYTF
TRBJ2-1,TRBV7-9,CASSARTSEKYNEQFF
TRBJ1-2,TRBV18,CASSPGEGVIPSYTF
TRBJ2-7,TRBV12-3/TRBV12-4,CASSSPGTSGEQYF
TRBJ1-5,TRBV15,CATSRDQERPQHF
TRBJ1-2,TRBV4-2,CASSQEVPGSNYGYTF
TRBJ2-2,TRBV6-6,CASRTENTGELFF
TRBJ2-1,TRBV5-6,CASSPTGLLLAEQFF
TRBJ2-1,TRBV5-1,CASRTGTGRSGEQFF
TRBJ2-3,TRBV12-3/TRBV12-4,CASSFEGPAPQYF
TRBJ1-1,TRBV7-9,CASSPYPGQGNTEAFF
TRBJ2-1,TRBV7-9,CASSLGGNQGRKQFF
TRBJ2-5,TRBV7-6,CASSSGTRGSETQYF
TRBJ2-1,TRBV6-5,CASSYSTLAGDYHSYDEQFF
TRBJ1-2,TRBV5-1,CASSNPGQGYGYTF
TRBJ2-1,TRBV19,CASSIRPRRVDEQFF
TRBJ1-2,TRBV12-3/TRBV12-4,CASSFLPGHIYGYTF
TRBJ2-3,TRBV7-2,CASSLRRGRTDTQYF
TRBJ2-7,TRBV7-2,CASRGLISYEQYF
TRBJ2-7,TRBV15,CATSRDQGAYYEQYF
TRBJ1-2,TRBV14,CASSLWSFGYTF
TRBJ2-1,TRBV2,CASSAERGETQFF